The clone carrying this T cell receptor beta chain was recorded only once. This sample was taken from a study of CD8+ T cells in alopecia areata. On the study more broadly: Tofacitinib was taken orally by treated patients, and the dose was 5 to 10 mg twice daily.

It was cDNA, reverse transcribed from extracted RNA, that served as the sequencing template. Profiled with immunoSEQ multiplex PCR; TCRdb holds only in-frame clones, not every one. The sample has some 170,000 clones, roughly 60% seen once; the top ten hold 1.7%. The germline V gene has CDR1 LGHNA and CDR2 YNFKEQ. The CDR3 is 15 amino acids. Trimming removed 0 bases at V and 3 bases at J, with 9 bases between. J is TRBJ1-5 and V is TRBV4-2; maybe TRBD1 (6 bases). This specimen was CD4+ T cells sorted from blood, taken at week 0. This TCR was sampled from a human donor with alopecia areata. CDR3 region: CASSQEGATNQPQHF. Written as DNA, the CDR3 is TGTGCCAGCAGCCAAGAGGGGGCTACCAATCAGCCCCAGCATTTT.